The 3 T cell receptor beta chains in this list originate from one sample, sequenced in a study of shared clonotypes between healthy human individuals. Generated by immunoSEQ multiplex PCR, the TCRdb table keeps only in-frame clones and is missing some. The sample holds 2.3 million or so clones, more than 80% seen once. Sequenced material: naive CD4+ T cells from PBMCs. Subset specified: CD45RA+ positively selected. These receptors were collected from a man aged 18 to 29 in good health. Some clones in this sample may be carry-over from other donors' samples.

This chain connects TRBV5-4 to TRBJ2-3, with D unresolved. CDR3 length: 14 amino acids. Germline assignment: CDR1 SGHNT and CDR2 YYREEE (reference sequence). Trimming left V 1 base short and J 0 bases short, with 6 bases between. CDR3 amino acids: CASSLSMSTDTQYF. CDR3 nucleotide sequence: TGTGCCAGCAGCTTGTCGATGAGCACAGATACGCAGTATTTT.

The chain's CDR3 is CASSLLGGRQTDTQYF. CDR3 coding DNA: TGTGCCAGCAGTTTGTTGGGAGGCAGGCAAACAGATACGCAGTATTTT. V is TRBV28 and J is TRBJ2-3, with a possible D match to TRBD2 (6 bases). This CDR3 contains 16 residues. Trimming removed 3 bases at V and 3 bases at J, with 16 bases between. Germline values: CDR1 MDHEN, CDR2 SYDVKM.

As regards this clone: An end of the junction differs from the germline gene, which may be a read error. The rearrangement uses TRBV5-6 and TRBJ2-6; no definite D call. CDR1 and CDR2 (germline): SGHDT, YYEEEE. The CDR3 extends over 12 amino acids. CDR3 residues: CASSLGGNVLTF. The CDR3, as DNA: TGTGCCAGCAGCTTGGGGGGCAACGTCCTGACTTTC.